This T cell receptor (beta chain) was retrieved from a study of blood T cell repertoires in COVID-19. Study overall: Researchers got acute and convalescent COVID-19 samples from the United States, Italy and Spain. T cells, B-cell-depleted T cells, or PBMCs supplied cDNA or gDNA.

Trimming shortened V by 3 bases and J by 7 bases, and 16 bases separated the two germline ends. Germline CDR1 KGHSH, CDR2 LQKENI. This CDR3 region has 16 residues. Authors' analysis steps: Using reference gene primer amplification, nucleated cell counts were estimated. Data came from immunoSEQ multiplex PCR; TCRdb stores just in-frame clones and leaves some out. The DNA was the basis for D and trimming; V, J and clone size are from that table. Of 150,000 to 200,000 clones in the sample, approximately 84% were seen once. The source of this sequence is a human donor with acute or convalescent COVID-19. The donor label of this sample is uncertain. Sequenced sample: peripheral blood. The rearrangement uses TRBV18 and TRBJ1-6; D is undetermined. CDR3 in DNA: TGTGCCAGCTCACCCCCCTCTTCAGGACTAAATTCACCCCTCCACTTT. Amino acid sequence: CASSPPSSGLNSPLHF. Supplemented by reference TRBV18 and TRBJ1-6, the full variable domain reads NAGVMQNPRHLVRRRGQEARLRCSPMKGHSHVYWYRQLPEEGLKFMVYLQKENIIDESGMPKERFSAEFPKEGPSILRIQQVVRGDSAAYFCASSPPSSGLNSPLHFGNGTRLTVT.